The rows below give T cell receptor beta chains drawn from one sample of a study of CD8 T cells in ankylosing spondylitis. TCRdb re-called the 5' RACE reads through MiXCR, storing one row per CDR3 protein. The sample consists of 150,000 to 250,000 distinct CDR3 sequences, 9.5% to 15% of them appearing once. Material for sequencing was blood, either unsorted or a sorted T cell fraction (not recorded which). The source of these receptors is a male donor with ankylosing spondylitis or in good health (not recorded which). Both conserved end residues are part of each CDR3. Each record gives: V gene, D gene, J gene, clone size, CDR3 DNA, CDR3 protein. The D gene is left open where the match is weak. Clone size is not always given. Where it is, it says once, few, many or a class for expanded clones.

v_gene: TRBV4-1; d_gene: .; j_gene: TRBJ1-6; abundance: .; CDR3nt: TGCGCCAGCAGCCTATCCGACAGCTCCTATAATTCACCCCTCCACTTT; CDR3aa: CASSLSDSSYNSPLHF
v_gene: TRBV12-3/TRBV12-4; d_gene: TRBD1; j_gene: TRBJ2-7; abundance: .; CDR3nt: TGTGCCAGCAGTGTAGTGGACAGGGCCTACGAGCAGTACTTC; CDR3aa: CASSVVDRAYEQYF
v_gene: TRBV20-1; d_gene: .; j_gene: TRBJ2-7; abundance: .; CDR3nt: TGCAGTGCTAGAGAGGGGGGCAACTACGAGCAGTACTTC; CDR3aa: CSAREGGNYEQYF
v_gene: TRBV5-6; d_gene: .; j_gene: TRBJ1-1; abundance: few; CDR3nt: TGTGCCAGCAGCCAGGAAGGGTGGGGAAACACTGAAGCTTTCTTT; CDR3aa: CASSQEGWGNTEAFF
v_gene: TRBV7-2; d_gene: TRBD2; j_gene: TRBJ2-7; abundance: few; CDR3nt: TGTGCCAGCAGTGCTTTTAGCGGGGGACTCTACGAGCAGTACTTC; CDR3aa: CASSAFSGGLYEQYF
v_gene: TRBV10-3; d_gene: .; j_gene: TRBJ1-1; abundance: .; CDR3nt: TGTGCCATCAGTGGGGGTGCCGTTGAAGCTTTCTTT; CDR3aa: CAISGGAVEAFF
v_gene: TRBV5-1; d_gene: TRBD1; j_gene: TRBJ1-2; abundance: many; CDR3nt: TGCGCCAGCAGCCCCCTCGCGGGACAGGGAGTCTATGGCTACACCTTC; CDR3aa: CASSPLAGQGVYGYTF
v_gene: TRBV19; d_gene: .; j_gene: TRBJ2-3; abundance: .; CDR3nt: TGTGCCACCAGGGGGGTAAACACAGATACGCAGTATTTT; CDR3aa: CATRGVNTDTQYF
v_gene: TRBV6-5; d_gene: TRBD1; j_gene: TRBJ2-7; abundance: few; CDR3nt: TGTGCCACCTTGGACAGGGCCTACGAGCAGTACTTC; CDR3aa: CATLDRAYEQYF
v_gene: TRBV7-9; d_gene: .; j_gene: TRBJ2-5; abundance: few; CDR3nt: TGTGCCAGCAGTCCCGGAGGGGTTGAGGAGACCCAGTACTTC; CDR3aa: CASSPGGVEETQYF
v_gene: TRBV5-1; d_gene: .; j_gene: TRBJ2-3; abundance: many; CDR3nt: TGCGCCAGCAGCGACCGGACCAGTCTCCCGGATACGCAGTATTTT; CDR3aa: CASSDRTSLPDTQYF
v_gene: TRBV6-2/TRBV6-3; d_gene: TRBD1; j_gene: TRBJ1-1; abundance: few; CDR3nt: TGTGCCAGCGGACAGGGGATCTTTGAAGCTTTCTTT; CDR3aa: CASGQGIFEAFF
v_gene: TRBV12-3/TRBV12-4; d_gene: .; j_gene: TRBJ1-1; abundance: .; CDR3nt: TGTGCCAGCAGTTTATTTCATCAGGGTCGGGGTGAAGCTTTCTTT; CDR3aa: CASSLFHQGRGEAFF
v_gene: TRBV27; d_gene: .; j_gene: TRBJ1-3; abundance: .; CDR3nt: TGTGCCAGCAGTCCCGGGCTCGGAAACACCATATATTTT; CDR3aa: CASSPGLGNTIYF
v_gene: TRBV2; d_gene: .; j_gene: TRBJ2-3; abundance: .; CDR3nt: TGTGCCAGCAGGGACAGAGTGCCCACAGATACGCAGTATTTT; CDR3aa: CASRDRVPTDTQYF
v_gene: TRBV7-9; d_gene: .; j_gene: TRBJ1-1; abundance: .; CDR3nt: TGTGCCAGCAGCTTAGCTCAGGGCGAAAGTACTGAAGCTTTCTTT; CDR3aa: CASSLAQGESTEAFF
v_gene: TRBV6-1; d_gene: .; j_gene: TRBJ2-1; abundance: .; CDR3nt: TGTGCCCTGGGGGCAGGGTCCTACAATGAGCAGTTCTTC; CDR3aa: CALGAGSYNEQFF
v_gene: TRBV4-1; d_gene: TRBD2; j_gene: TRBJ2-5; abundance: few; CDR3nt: TGCGCCAGCAGCCAAGTTGCGAGCGGGGGCTCTCTTGGGGAGACCCAGTACTTC; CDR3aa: CASSQVASGGSLGETQYF
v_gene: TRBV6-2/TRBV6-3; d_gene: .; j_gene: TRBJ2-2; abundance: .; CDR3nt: TGTGCCAGCAGCTCGGAGGGACGCACCGGGGAGCTGTTTTTT; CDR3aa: CASSSEGRTGELFF
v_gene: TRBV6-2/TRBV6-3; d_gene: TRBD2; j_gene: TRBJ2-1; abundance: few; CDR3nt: TGTGCCAGCAGTTCCCCCCTGGGGGGGAATGAGCAGTTCTTC; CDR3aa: CASSSPLGGNEQFF
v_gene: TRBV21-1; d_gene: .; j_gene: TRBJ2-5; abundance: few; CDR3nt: TGTGCCAGCAGCAAAGCGCGACGGTGCCAAGAGACCCAGTACTTC; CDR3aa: CASSKARRCQETQYF
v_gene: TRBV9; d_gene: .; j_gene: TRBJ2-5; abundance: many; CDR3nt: TGTGCCAGCAGCCGTAGGAGCGAGACCCAGTACTTC; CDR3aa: CASSRRSETQYF